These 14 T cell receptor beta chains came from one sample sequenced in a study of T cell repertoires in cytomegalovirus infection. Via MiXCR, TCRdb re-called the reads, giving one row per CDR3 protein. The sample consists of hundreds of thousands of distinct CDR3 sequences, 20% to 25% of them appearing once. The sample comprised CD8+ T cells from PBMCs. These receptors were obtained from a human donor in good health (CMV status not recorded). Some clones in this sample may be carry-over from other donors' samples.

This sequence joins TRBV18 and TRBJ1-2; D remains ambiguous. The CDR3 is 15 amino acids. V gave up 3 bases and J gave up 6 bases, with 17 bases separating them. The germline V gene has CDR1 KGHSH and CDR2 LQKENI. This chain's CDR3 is CASSPPEPAVDGYTF. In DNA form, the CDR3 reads TGTGCCAGCTCACCCCCGGAGCCCGCTGTCGATGGCTACACCTTC. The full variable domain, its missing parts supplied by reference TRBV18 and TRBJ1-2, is NAGVMQNPRHLVRRRGQEARLRCSPMKGHSHVYWYRQLPEEGLKFMVYLQKENIIDESGMPKERFSAEFPKEGPSILRIQQVVRGDSAAYFCASSPPEPAVDGYTFGSGTRLTVV.

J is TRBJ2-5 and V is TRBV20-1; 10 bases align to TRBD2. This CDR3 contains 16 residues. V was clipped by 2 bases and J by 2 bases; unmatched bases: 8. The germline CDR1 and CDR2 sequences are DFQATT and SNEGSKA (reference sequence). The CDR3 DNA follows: TGCAGTGCTAGACTAGCGGGGGTCCCGTGGCAAGAGACCCAGTACTTC. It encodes CSARLAGVPWQETQYF.

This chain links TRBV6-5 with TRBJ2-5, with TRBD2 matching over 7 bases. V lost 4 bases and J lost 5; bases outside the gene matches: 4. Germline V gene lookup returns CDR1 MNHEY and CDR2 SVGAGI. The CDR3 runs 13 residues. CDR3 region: CASSWRGTETQYF. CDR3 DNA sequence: TGTGCCAGCAGTTGGCGGGGGACCGAGACCCAGTACTTC.

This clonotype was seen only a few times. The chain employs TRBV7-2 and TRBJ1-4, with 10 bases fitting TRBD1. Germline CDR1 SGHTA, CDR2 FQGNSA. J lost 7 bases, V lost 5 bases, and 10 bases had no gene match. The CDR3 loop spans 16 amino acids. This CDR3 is CASSRPGTGESEKLFF. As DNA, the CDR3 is TGTGCCAGCAGCCGTCCCGGGACAGGGGAGAGTGAAAAACTGTTTTTT.

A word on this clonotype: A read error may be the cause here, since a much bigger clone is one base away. CDR3 residues: CVSSLEAGGGETQYF. CDR3 nucleotides: TGTGTCAGCAGCTTAGAAGCGGGTGGCGGGGAGACCCAGTACTTC. The chain uses TRBV7-8 and TRBJ2-5, with D possibly matching TRBD2 (6 bases). The CDR3 runs 15 residues. Germline assignment: CDR1 SGHVS and CDR2 FQNEAQ.

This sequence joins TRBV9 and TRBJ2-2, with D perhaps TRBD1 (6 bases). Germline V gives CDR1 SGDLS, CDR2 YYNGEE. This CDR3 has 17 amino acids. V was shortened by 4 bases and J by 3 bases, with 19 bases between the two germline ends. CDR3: CASSLLGAGQHTGELFF. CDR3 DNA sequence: TGTGCCAGCAGCCTCCTCGGGGCCGGACAGCACACCGGGGAGCTGTTTTTT.

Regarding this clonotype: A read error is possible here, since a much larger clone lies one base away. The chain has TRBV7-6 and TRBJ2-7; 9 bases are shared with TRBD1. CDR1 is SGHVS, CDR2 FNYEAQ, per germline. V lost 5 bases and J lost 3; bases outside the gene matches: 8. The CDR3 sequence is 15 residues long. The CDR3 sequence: CASSPWTGDDYEQYF. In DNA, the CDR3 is TGTGCCAGCAGCCCTTGGACAGGGGACGACTACGAGCAGTACTTC.

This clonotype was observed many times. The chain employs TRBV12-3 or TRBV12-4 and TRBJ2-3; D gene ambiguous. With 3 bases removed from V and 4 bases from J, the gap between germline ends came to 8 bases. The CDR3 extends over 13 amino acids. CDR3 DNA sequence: TGTGCCAGCAGTTTCGGCATTGCAGATACGCAGTATTTT. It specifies CASSFGIADTQYF.

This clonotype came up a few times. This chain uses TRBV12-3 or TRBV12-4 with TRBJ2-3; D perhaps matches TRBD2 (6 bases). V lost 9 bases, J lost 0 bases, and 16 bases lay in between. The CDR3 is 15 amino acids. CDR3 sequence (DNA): TGTGCCAGTTCCCGAACTAGCCCCAGCACAGATACGCAGTATTTT. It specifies CASSRTSPSTDTQYF.

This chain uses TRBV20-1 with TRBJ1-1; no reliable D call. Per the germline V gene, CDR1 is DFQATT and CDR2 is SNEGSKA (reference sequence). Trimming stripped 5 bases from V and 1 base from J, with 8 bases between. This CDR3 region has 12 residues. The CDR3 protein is CSAPKGNTEAFF. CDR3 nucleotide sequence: TGCAGTGCTCCCAAAGGGAACACTGAAGCTTTCTTT.

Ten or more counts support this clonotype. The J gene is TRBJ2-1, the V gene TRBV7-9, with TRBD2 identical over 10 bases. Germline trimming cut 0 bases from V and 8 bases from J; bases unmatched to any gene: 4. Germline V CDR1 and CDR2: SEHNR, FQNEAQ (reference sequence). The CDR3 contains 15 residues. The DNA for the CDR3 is TGTGCCAGCAGCTTAGCACTAGCGGGGTTGGATGAGCAGTTCTTC. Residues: CASSLALAGLDEQFF.

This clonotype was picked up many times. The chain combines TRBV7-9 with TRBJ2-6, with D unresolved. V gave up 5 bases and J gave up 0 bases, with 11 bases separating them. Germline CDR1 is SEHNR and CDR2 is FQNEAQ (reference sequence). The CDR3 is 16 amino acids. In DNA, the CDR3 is TGTGCCAGCAGCCCCGTCGAAAACTCTGGGGCCAACGTCCTGACTTTC. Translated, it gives CASSPVENSGANVLTF.

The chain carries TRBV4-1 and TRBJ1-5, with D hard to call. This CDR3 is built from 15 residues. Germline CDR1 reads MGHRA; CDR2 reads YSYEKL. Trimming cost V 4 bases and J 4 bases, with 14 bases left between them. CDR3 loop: CASSPHGGDNQPQHF. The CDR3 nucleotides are TGCGCCAGCAGCCCCCACGGAGGCGATAATCAGCCCCAGCATTTT.

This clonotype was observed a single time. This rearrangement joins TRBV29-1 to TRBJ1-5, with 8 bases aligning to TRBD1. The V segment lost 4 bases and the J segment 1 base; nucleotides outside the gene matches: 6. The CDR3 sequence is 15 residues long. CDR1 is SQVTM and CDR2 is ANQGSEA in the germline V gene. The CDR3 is CSVAPGQGSNQPQHF. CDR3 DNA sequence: TGCAGCGTTGCCCCCGGACAGGGCAGCAATCAGCCCCAGCATTTT.